This TCR beta chain was sequenced during a study of blood T cell repertoires in COVID-19. Trimming stripped 3 bases from V and 3 bases from J, with 11 bases between. This CDR3 spans 15 amino acids. Germline V gives CDR1 MNHNS, CDR2 SASEGT. TCRdb's table, derived via immunoSEQ multiplex PCR, lists solely in-frame clones and lacks some. The sample shows roughly 180,000 clones, roughly 92% of them seen only once. The sequenced sample consisted of peripheral blood. This sequence originates from a man younger than 40 with COVID-19, enrolled during active disease. The gene calls are TRBV6-1 and TRBJ1-4; D perhaps matches TRBD1 (5 bases). CDR3 region: CASSDPREANEKLFF. CDR3 bases: TGTGCCAGCAGTGACCCCAGGGAAGCTAATGAAAAACTGTTTTTT.